The rows below give T cell receptor beta chains drawn from one sample of a study of cytomegalovirus exposure and HLA in healthy donors. Produced via immunoSEQ multiplex PCR; TCRdb's table is partial and in-frame only. This sample has 150,000 to 200,000 clones; around 68% occur once, and the top ten carry 2.5% to 3%. The sequencing sample was made of PBMCs. The origin of the receptors is a woman aged 40 to 49 in good health and CMV-seropositive. Both conserved end residues are part of each CDR3. The order of the fields is V gene, CDR3 length, J gene, clone size, D gene, CDR3 protein, CDR3 DNA. A D gene is named only where the DNA matches it firmly. The size entry is marked missing in some rows and otherwise reads once, few, many or a size class.

>TRBV19|14|TRBJ1-1|few|.
CASSKNGGSTEAFF
TGTGCCAGTAGTAAAAATGGGGGGAGCACTGAAGCTTTCTTT
>TRBV18|12|TRBJ1-1|.|.
CASSPGQIEAFF
TGTGCCAGCTCACCGGGGCAGATTGAAGCTTTCTTT
>TRBV7-8|15|TRBJ2-3|few|.
CASSLRLAATDTQYF
TGTGCCAGCAGCTTACGGCTAGCAGCCACAGATACGCAGTATTTT
>TRBV27|14|TRBJ2-7|.|.
CASSSPPDSYEQYF
TGTGCCAGCAGTTCCCCCCCCGACAGCTACGAGCAGTACTTC
>TRBV4-3|18|TRBJ1-2|once|.
CASSQLPPPPGPPGGYTF
TGCGCCAGCAGCCAACTTCCCCCCCCACCAGGGCCCCCAGGGGGCTACACCTTC
>TRBV18|15|TRBJ2-2|once|TRBD1
CASSPWTGETGELFF
TGTGCCAGCTCACCATGGACAGGGGAAACCGGGGAGCTGTTTTTT
>TRBV7-3|17|TRBJ2-2|.|TRBD1
CASGHPPGQVNTGELFF
TGTGCCAGCGGCCACCCACCGGGACAGGTGAACACCGGGGAGCTGTTTTTT
>TRBV2|13|TRBJ1-5|.|.
CASSDSGVQPQHF
TGTGCCAGCAGTGATTCAGGGGTTCAGCCCCAGCATTTT
>TRBV28|14|TRBJ1-2|few|.
CAISPGVTYSGYTF
TGTGCCATCAGCCCAGGGGTAACCTATAGTGGCTACACCTTC
>TRBV5-1|16|TRBJ2-7|.|.
CASSARTRAGGYEQYF
TGCGCCAGCAGCGCGAGGACGCGAGCAGGAGGGTACGAGCAGTACTTC